This is a list of T cell receptor beta chains from one sample in a study of cytomegalovirus exposure and HLA in healthy donors. The data were produced by immunoSEQ multiplex PCR, yet TCRdb's version contains in-frame clones alone and is incomplete. The sample shows approximately 140,000 clones, roughly 74% of them seen only once. The sample comprised PBMCs. These receptors all come from a woman aged 40 to 50 in good health and CMV-seropositive. The conserved cysteine and the conserved F or W are not part of the CDR3 here. Fields, in order: V gene, J gene, CDR3 protein.

TRBV5-8	TRBJ2-7	ASSLLRQGPYEQY
TRBV2	TRBJ2-2	ASLTLADTGELF
TRBV6-5	TRBJ2-7	ASSYAGTGGENEQY
TRBV19	TRBJ1-5	ASSIGTGLNQPQH
TRBV5-4	TRBJ2-7	ASSLTSGSPYEQY
TRBV6-6	TRBJ2-2	ASGLQGPGELF
TRBV19	TRBJ1-2	ASSTTRGGRGNDGYT
TRBV5-1	TRBJ2-1	ASTSKAGGINEQF
TRBV6-5	TRBJ2-7	ASSYAGTSGYEQY
TRBV9	TRBJ1-2	ASGKGDGYT
TRBV6-6	TRBJ2-7	ASNNRVDEQY
TRBV25-1	TRBJ2-7	ASNRTSDFYEQY
TRBV6-1	TRBJ1-1	ASSAQGPVTEAF
TRBV28	TRBJ1-1	ASSFTQGFMNTEAF
TRBV7-8	TRBJ2-4	ASSFIRLAGDREAKNIQY
TRBV6-6	TRBJ1-2	ASSDPSTGDYGYT
TRBV2	TRBJ1-5	ASSETGRGRQPQH
TRBV6-1	TRBJ1-1	ASSERSGETEAF
TRBV18	TRBJ2-7	ASSPPTGGRDEQY
TRBV4-1	TRBJ2-3	ASRLSGTDTQY
TRBV4-1	TRBJ2-7	ASSLGLWKREQY
TRBV6-1	TRBJ1-5	ASSEAGPGASPQH
TRBV29-1	TRBJ1-5	SVGLGNQPQH
TRBV18	TRBJ2-5	ASSPSGAQETQY
TRBV6-6	TRBJ2-4	ASRAGVAKNIQY
TRBV5-1	TRBJ2-7	ASSFGTSGRIYEQY
TRBV5-5	TRBJ1-1	ASSLGGNTEAF
TRBV6-5	NA	ASSYSPGLYEQY
TRBV7-9	TRBJ2-7	ASSLTGSEQY
TRBV2	TRBJ2-2	ASKGLTNTGELF
TRBV6-5	TRBJ1-2	ASRHGMGGYT
TRBV30	TRBJ1-2	AWSVRQGRGYGYT
TRBV5-1	TRBJ1-4	ASSRKPTGDGEKLF
TRBV5-5	TRBJ2-3	ASSQVGSSDTQY
TRBV6-5	TRBJ2-2	ASRVRNTGELF
TRBV9	TRBJ2-7	ASSGRQGAYEQY
TRBV27	TRBJ1-5	ASSLFWGDSNQPQH
TRBV27	TRBJ1-5	ASSSQGVGNQPQH
TRBV28	TRBJ1-4	ASSLMRGPGEKLF
TRBV4-2	TRBJ1-3	ASSQAAGAGNTIY
TRBV5-1	TRBJ2-3	ASSLEGASTDTQY
TRBV7-8	TRBJ1-3	ASSLSRAFSGNTIY
TRBV28	TRBJ2-4	ASKGQGAAQY
TRBV10-3	TRBJ2-7	AIRPQTSGSHEQY
TRBV4-1	TRBJ1-5	ASSQQVLGTGANQPQH
TRBV4-1	TRBJ1-2	ASSLRTGGWYGYT
TRBV15	TRBJ2-7	ATSRDRGSYEQY
TRBV5-1	TRBJ1-2	ASSPLSSDYGYT
TRBV10-3	TRBJ2-7	AISQPLLGADEQY
TRBV5-5	TRBJ1-2	ASSLVPGGNYGYT
TRBV18	TRBJ1-1	ASSPKQGLPTEAF